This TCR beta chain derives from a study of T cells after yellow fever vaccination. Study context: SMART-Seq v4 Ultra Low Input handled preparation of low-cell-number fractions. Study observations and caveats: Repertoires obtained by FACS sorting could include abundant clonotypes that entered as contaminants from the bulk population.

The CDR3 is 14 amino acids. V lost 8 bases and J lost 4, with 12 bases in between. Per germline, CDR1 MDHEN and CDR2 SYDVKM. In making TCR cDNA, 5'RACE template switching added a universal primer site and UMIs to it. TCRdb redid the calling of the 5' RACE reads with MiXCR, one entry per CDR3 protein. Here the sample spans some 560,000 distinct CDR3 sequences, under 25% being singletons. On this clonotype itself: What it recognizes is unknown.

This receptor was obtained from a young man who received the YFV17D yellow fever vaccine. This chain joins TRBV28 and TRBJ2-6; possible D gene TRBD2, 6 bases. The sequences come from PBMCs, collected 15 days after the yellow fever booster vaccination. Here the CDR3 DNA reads TGTGCCAGCTGGGAGGCCGGAGGGGCCAACGTCCTGACTTTC. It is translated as CASWEAGGANVLTF.